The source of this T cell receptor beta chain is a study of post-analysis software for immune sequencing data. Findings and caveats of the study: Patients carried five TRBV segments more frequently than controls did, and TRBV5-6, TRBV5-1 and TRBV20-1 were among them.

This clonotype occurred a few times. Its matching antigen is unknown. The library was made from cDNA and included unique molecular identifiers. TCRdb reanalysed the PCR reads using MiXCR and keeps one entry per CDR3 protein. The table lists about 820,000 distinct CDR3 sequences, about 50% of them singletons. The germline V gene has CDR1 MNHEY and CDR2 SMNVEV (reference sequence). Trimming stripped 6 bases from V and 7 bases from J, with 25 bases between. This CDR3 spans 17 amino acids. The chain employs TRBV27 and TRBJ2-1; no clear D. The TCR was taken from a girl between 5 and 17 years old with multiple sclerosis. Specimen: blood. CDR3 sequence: CASSRPPLSRTRNEQFF. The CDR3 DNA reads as TGTGCCAGCAGCCGCCCCCCACTGAGCCGAACGAGGAATGAGCAGTTCTTC.